This T cell receptor beta chain was captured in a study of CD8+ T cells in alopecia areata. Treatment defined: oral pan-JAK inhibitor, 5-10 mg twice daily. After removal of 7 bases from V and 2 bases from J, the junction contained 6 bases not matched to a gene. This CDR3 is built from 13 residues. Germline CDR1 is SQVTM and CDR2 is ANQGSEA. The sequencing template was cDNA reverse transcribed from extracted RNA. Repertoires were generated with immunoSEQ multiplex PCR, while TCRdb's copy carries only in-frame clones and drops some. Of about 280,000 clones in the sample, 55% to 75% are singletons; the top ten hold more than 1.5%.

J is TRBJ2-5 and V is TRBV29-1; 8 bases match TRBD2. This TCR came from a human donor with alopecia areata. Sequencing was performed on CD4+ T cells sorted from blood, taken at week 24, from a patient treated with tofacitinib. In nucleotides, the CDR3 is TGCAGCGCACAGCGGGGGAGTCAAGAGACCCAGTACTTC. This translates into CSAQRGSQETQYF.